Here is one TCR beta chain with its context. Each of the donors was a healthy bone marrow donor. This entry belongs to a study of cytomegalovirus exposure and HLA in healthy donors. The overall study: HLA-typed donors were the source of tens of millions of unique TCRs held in an early data release.

Primers included in the PCR were 60 Vbeta and 13 Jbeta primers. Generated by immunoSEQ multiplex PCR, the TCRdb table keeps only in-frame clones and is missing some. This table holds about 120,000 clones, 75% to 85% found once. With 4 bases clipped from V and 5 bases from J, the junction kept 4 bases outside the gene matches. The germline CDR1 and CDR2 sequences are SGHVS and FNYEAQ. The CDR3 runs to 14 residues. Sequencing was carried out using PBMCs. The sequence was obtained from a man aged 25-40 years in good health and CMV-seropositive. The chain employs TRBV7-6 and TRBJ1-5, with 8 bases that match TRBD1. The CDR3: CASSSGQGDQPQHF. CDR3 coding DNA: TGTGCCAGCAGCTCCGGACAGGGTGATCAGCCCCAGCATTTT.